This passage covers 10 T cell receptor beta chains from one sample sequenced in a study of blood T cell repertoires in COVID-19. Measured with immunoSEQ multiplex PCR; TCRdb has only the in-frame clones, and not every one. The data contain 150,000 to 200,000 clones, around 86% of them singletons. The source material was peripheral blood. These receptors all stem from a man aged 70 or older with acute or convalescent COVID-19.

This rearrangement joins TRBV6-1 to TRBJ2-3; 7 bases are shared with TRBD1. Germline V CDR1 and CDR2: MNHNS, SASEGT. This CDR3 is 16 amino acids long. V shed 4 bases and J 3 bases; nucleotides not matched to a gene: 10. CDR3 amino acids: CASSADRPWGTDTQYF. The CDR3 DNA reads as TGTGCCAGCAGTGCGGACAGGCCTTGGGGGACAGATACGCAGTATTTT.

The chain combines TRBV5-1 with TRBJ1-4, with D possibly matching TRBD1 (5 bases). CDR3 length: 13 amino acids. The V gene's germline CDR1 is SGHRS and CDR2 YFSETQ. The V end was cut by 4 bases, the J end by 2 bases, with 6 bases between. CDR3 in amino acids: CASSPGTNEKLFF. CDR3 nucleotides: TGCGCCAGCAGCCCAGGGACTAATGAAAAACTGTTTTTT.

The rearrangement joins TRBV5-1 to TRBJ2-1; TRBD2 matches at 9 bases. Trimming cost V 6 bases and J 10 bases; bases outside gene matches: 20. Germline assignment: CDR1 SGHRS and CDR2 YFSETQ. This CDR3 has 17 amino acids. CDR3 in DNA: TGCGCCAGCATCCACTCCTCCGTAGCGGGAGTGCCTCGAGAGCAGTTCTTC. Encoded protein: CASIHSSVAGVPREQFF.

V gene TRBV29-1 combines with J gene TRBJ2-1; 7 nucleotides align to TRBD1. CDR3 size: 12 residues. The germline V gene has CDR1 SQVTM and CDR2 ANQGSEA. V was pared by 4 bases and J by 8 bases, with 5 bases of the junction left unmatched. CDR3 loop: CSVGNQGDEQFF. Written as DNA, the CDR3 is TGCAGCGTTGGAAATCAGGGGGATGAGCAGTTCTTC.

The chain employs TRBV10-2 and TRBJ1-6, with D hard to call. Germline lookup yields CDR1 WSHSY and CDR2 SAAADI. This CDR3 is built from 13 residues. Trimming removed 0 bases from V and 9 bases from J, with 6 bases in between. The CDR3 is CASSESRRSPLHF. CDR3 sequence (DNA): TGCGCCAGCAGTGAGTCGCGGCGTTCACCCCTCCACTTT.

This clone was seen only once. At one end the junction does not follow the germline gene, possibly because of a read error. The CDR3 DNA follows: TGTGCTAGCAGCCTTTATTCGCCGGGTGACACTGAAGCTTTCTTT. This translates into CASSLYSPGDTEAFF. The chain carries TRBV7-7 and TRBJ1-1; D not certain. CDR3 length: 15 residues. Germline CDR1 and CDR2: SSHAT and FNYEAQ (reference sequence).

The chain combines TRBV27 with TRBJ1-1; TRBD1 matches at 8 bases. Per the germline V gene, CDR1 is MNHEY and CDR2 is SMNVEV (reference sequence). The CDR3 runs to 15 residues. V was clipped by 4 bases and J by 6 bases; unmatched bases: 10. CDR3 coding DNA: TGTGCCAGCAGTTCACGACAGGGGAGATCGGCTGAAGCTTTCTTT. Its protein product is CASSSRQGRSAEAFF.

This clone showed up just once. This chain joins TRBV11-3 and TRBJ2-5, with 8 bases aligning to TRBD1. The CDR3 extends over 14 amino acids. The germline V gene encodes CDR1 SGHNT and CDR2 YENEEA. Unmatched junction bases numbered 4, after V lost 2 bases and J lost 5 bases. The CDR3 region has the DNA TGTGCCAGCAGCTTACAGGGGGCCGGTGAGACCCAGTACTTC. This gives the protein CASSLQGAGETQYF.

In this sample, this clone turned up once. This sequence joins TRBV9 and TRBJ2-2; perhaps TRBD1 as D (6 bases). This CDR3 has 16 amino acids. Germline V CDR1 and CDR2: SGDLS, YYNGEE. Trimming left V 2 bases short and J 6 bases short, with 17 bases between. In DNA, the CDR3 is TGTGCCAGCAGCGTCGCCCCGACAGGCTCGTCCGGGGAGCTGTTTTTT. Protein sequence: CASSVAPTGSSGELFF.

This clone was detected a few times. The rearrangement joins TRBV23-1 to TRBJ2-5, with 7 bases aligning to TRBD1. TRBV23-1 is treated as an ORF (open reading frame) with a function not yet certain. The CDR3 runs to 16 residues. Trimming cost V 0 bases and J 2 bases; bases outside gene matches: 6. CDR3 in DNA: TGCGCCAGCAGTCAATCCGGGGACAGACAACAAGAGACCCAGTACTTC. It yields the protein CASSQSGDRQQETQYF.